One and the same sample provided the 25 T cell receptor beta chains below, sequenced in a study of CD8+ T cells in alopecia areata. As the sequencing template, cDNA was produced by extracting RNA and reverse transcribing it. Repertoires were generated with immunoSEQ multiplex PCR, while TCRdb's copy carries only in-frame clones and drops some. Of 95,000 to 120,000 clones in the sample, approximately 60% were seen once. Sequenced: CD8+ T cells sorted from blood. The receptors here all came from a human donor in good health.

The rearrangement uses TRBV25-1 and TRBJ2-7; D perhaps matches TRBD1 (7 bases). The ends were cut back, 6 bases at V and 5 bases at J, with 17 bases in the middle. The CDR3 sequence is 14 residues long. The germline gives CDR1 MGHDK, CDR2 SYGVNS. The CDR3 sequence is CASSDWTGGNEQYF. As DNA, the CDR3 is TGTGCCAGCAGCGATTGGACAGGAGGGAACGAGCAGTACTTC.

The chain joins TRBV29-1 to TRBJ2-3; D tentatively reads TRBD1 or TRBD2 (6 bases each). CDR1 SQVTM and CDR2 ANQGSEA come from the germline V gene. The CDR3 sequence is 16 residues long. With 3 bases removed from V and 0 bases from J, the gap between germline ends came to 16 bases. The DNA for the CDR3 is TGCAGCGTTGAGGGCGGAGGGGGAGTTAGCACAGATACGCAGTATTTT. This codes for CSVEGGGGVSTDTQYF.

This clone has just a few counts. The chain is built from TRBV12-5 and TRBJ1-5; tentatively, D is TRBD1 (6 bases). The CDR3 extends over 15 amino acids. The germline gives CDR1 LGHNT, CDR2 FRNRAP. V shed 11 bases and J shed 0 bases, with 17 bases lying between them. CDR3 nucleotides: TGTGCTCGCTCCCCTTACAGGGATAGCAATCAGCCCCAGCATTTT. Translated, it gives CARSPYRDSNQPQHF.

The V gene is TRBV5-1, the J gene TRBJ2-1; 7 bases match TRBD1. Germline assignment: CDR1 SGHRS and CDR2 YFSETQ. V was pared by 2 bases and J by 2 bases, with 7 bases of the junction left unmatched. The CDR3 totals 16 residues. In DNA form, the CDR3 reads TGCGCCAGCAGCTTTAACAGGGGTGAGACCTACAATGAGCAGTTCTTC. Residues: CASSFNRGETYNEQFF.

Here the CDR3 reads CASSEGRYQETQYF. The CDR3 DNA follows: TGTGCCAGCAGTGAGGGCAGGTACCAAGAGACCCAGTACTTC. The V call is TRBV2, the J call TRBJ2-5; D unclear. The germline V gene has CDR1 SNHLY and CDR2 FYNNEI. This CDR3 has 14 amino acids. V lost 3 bases and J lost 0, with 8 bases in between. Full variable domain (rest looked up from reference TRBV2 and TRBJ2-5): EPEVTQTPSHQVTQMGQEVILRCVPISNHLYFYWYRQILGQKVEFLVSFYNNEISEKSEIFDDQFSVERPDGSNFTLKIRSTKLEDSAMYFCASSEGRYQETQYFGPGTRLLVL.

This clone was seen only a few times. This chain links TRBV7-9 with TRBJ2-1, with TRBD2 identical over 13 bases. The V segment lost 5 bases and the J segment 5 bases; nucleotides outside the gene matches: 12. Germline V gene data show CDR1 as SEHNR and CDR2 as FQNEAQ (reference sequence). The CDR3 is 18 residues long. The DNA for the CDR3 is TGTGCCAGCAGCCTGCTGGTGGGACTAGCGGGGACGGACAATGAGCAGTTCTTC. Amino acids: CASSLLVGLAGTDNEQFF. Drawing the rest from reference TRBV7-9 and TRBJ2-1, the complete variable domain is DTGVSQNPRHKITKRGQNVTFRCDPISEHNRLYWYRQTLGQGPEFLTYFQNEAQLEKSRLLSDRFSAERPKGSFSTLEIQRTEQGDSAMYLCASSLLVGLAGTDNEQFFGPGTRLTVL.

The chain carries TRBV11-2 and TRBJ2-5; 7 bases map to TRBD2. This CDR3 contains 15 residues. The V and J ends lost 4 bases and 5 bases, in that order; junction bases with no gene match: 10. Germline-derived CDR1 and CDR2 are SGHAT and FQNNGV. In nucleotides, the CDR3 is TGTGCCAGCAGCTCCCACCCCACGGGGGGTGAGACCCAGTACTTC. Protein: CASSSHPTGGETQYF.

This clone was recorded a few times. The chain carries TRBV13 and TRBJ2-2, with D perhaps matching TRBD1 (6 bases). CDR1 and CDR2 from the germline V gene are PRHDT and FYEKMQ (reference sequence). V lost 3 bases and J 5 bases, leaving 19 bases between the germline ends. The CDR3 covers 17 residues. CDR3 nucleotide sequence: TGTGCCAGCAGCTTTCCCAGGGGCAGGACGTCAACCGGGGAGCTGTTTTTT. Its protein product is CASSFPRGRTSTGELFF.

The chain joins TRBV29-1 to TRBJ2-1; 7 nucleotides line up with TRBD1. With 8 bases clipped from V and 4 bases from J, the junction kept 8 bases outside the gene matches. CDR3 length: 13 residues. Germline V lookup: CDR1 SQVTM, CDR2 ANQGSEA. The DNA for the CDR3 is TGCAGCCACCCGGGACAGAGTTACAATGAGCAGTTCTTC. Protein sequence: CSHPGQSYNEQFF.

J is TRBJ1-5 and V is TRBV4-1; TRBD1 might be the D (5 bases). V was shortened by 5 bases and J by 9 bases, with 14 bases between the two germline ends. This CDR3 spans 13 amino acids. The germline V gene has CDR1 MGHRA and CDR2 YSYEKL. CDR3 DNA sequence: TGCGCCAGCAGCACGGGGGGGGTTAGGCCCCAGCATTTT. It is translated as CASSTGGVRPQHF.

The chain has TRBV19 and TRBJ2-2; 10 bases fit TRBD2. V was clipped by 5 bases and J by 6 bases; unmatched bases: 6. CDR1 is LNHDA and CDR2 is SQIVND in the germline V gene (reference sequence). The CDR3 covers 15 residues. The CDR3 here is CASSASGGRPGELFF. The CDR3 coding sequence is TGTGCCAGTAGTGCTAGCGGGGGCCGCCCCGGGGAGCTGTTTTTT.

The chain recombines TRBV9 with TRBJ1-6, with D tentatively TRBD1 (5 bases). Germline CDR1 reads SGDLS; CDR2 reads YYNGEE. Trimming shortened V by 5 bases and J by 8 bases, and 17 bases separated the two germline ends. This CDR3 comprises 15 residues. The CDR3: CASSADSGGYSPLHF. In DNA form, the CDR3 reads TGTGCCAGCAGTGCAGACAGCGGGGGTTATTCACCCCTCCACTTT.

The chain is built from TRBV15 and TRBJ2-1, with a weak D call TRBD1 (6 bases). In germline, CDR1 is LNHNV, CDR2 YYDKDF (reference sequence). Trimming removed 8 bases at V and 2 bases at J, with 16 bases between. This CDR3 has 15 residues. DNA for the CDR3: TGTGCCACCGCAGCACGGGACAAAGCCTACAATGAGCAGTTCTTC. This translates into CATAARDKAYNEQFF. Full variable domain (missing parts from reference TRBV15 and TRBJ2-1): DAMVIQNPRYQVTQFGKPVTLSCSQTLNHNVMYWYQQKSSQAPKLLFHYYDKDFNNEADTPDNFQSRRPNTSFCFLDIRSPGLGDTAMYLCATAARDKAYNEQFFGPGTRLTVL.

The CDR3 DNA follows: TGCGCCAGCAGCCAAGAGGCAGGGTGGAGGATGAACACTGAAGCTTTCTTT. Translating it yields CASSQEAGWRMNTEAFF. This chain uses TRBV4-3 with TRBJ1-1; D possibly corresponds to TRBD1 (5 bases). CDR1 and CDR2 from the germline V gene are LGHNA and YSLEER. V lost 0 bases, J lost 0 bases, and 14 bases lay in between. This CDR3 contains 17 residues.

On this clone itself: One junction end does not reproduce the germline sequence, and a read error may be involved. The CDR3 sequence: CSVDQAQGTQYF. CDR3 in DNA: TGCAGCGTTGATCAGGCCCAAGGGACCCAGTACTTC. The chain couples TRBV29-1 to TRBJ2-5; D unclear. Germline V lookup: CDR1 SQVTM, CDR2 ANQGSEA. The CDR3 contains 12 residues.

There are a few counts of this clone. The V gene is TRBV5-6, the J gene TRBJ1-1; D gene uncertain. CDR1 is SGHDT and CDR2 is YYEEEE in the germline V gene. The CDR3 is 15 residues long. V lost 1 base to trimming and J lost 2 bases, with 12 bases between them. In DNA form, the CDR3 reads TGTGCCAGCAGCTTGTTGGGGTCCTTTAACACTGAAGCTTTCTTT. It specifies CASSLLGSFNTEAFF. The variable domain in full, with the rest retrieved from reference TRBV5-6 and TRBJ1-1, is DAGVTQSPTHLIKTRGQQVTLRCSPKSGHDTVSWYQQALGQGPQFIFQYYEEEERQRGNFPDRFSGHQFPNYSSELNVNALLLGDSALYLCASSLLGSFNTEAFFGQGTRLTVV.

The chain combines TRBV13 with TRBJ1-1, with a weak D call TRBD1 (6 bases). V lost 5 bases, J lost 0 bases, and 10 bases lay in between. CDR3 length: 14 residues. Germline assignment: CDR1 PRHDT and CDR2 FYEKMQ (reference sequence). The DNA of the CDR3 is TGTGCCAGCAGCACACAGGGTTTGAACACTGAAGCTTTCTTT. Translated, it gives CASSTQGLNTEAFF. Supplemented by reference TRBV13 and TRBJ1-1, the full variable domain reads AAGVIQSPRHLIKEKRETATLKCYPIPRHDTVYWYQQGPGQDPQFLISFYEKMQSDKGSIPDRFSAQQFSDYHSELNMSSLELGDSALYFCASSTQGLNTEAFFGQGTRLTVV.

The chain employs TRBV10-2 and TRBJ1-2; tentative D call: TRBD1 (5 bases). Germline loops: CDR1 WSHSY, CDR2 SAAADI. CDR3 length: 14 amino acids. The V gene lost 0 bases and the J gene lost 4 bases, with 9 bases spanning the gap. The CDR3 bases are TGCGCCAGCAGTGAGTCAAGGACAACCTATGGCTACACCTTC. This gives the protein CASSESRTTYGYTF.

The chain couples TRBV6-5 to TRBJ2-1, with no clear D. V was shortened by 2 bases and J by 12 bases, with 14 bases between the two germline ends. Germline CDR1 reads MNHEY; CDR2 reads SVGAGI. There are 13 residues in the CDR3. The DNA for the CDR3 is TGTGCCAGCAGTTACGGCAGCTATGAGTGGCAGTTCTTC. It codes for CASSYGSYEWQFF.

The V and J genes are TRBV7-8 and TRBJ2-1, with TRBD2 matching over 8 bases. Germline CDR1 SGHVS, CDR2 FQNEAQ. J gave up 5 bases and V 2 bases, and 5 bases lay outside the gene matches. The CDR3 sequence is 15 residues long. The CDR3: CASSLPGGVDNEQFF. The CDR3 DNA sequence: TGTGCCAGCAGCTTACCGGGAGGGGTGGACAATGAGCAGTTCTTC.

The CDR3 nucleotides are TGTGCCAGCAGCGGGGATGAGCAGTACTTC. Translated, it gives CASSGDEQYF. The chain has TRBV7-9 and TRBJ2-7; no definite D call. V was clipped by 5 bases and J by 7 bases, with 6 bases between them. Germline V lookup: CDR1 SEHNR, CDR2 FQNEAQ (reference sequence). This CDR3 spans 10 amino acids.

This clone was detected only a few times. The rearrangement links TRBV29-1 to TRBJ2-1; the D is unclear. This CDR3 contains 11 residues. Germline values: CDR1 SQVTM, CDR2 ANQGSEA. V was trimmed by 7 bases and J by 5 bases, leaving 9 bases between them. CDR3 coding DNA: TGCAGCGCCCCACGAAACAATGAGCAGTTCTTC. This codes for CSAPRNNEQFF.

This chain links TRBV4-2 with TRBJ2-2, with a possible D match to TRBD2 (5 bases). V was trimmed by 4 bases and J by 2 bases, leaving 14 bases between them. Per the germline V gene, CDR1 is LGHNA and CDR2 is YNFKEQ. The length of the CDR3 is 16 residues. The CDR3 DNA is TGTGCCAGCAGCCTGCCTCGGGGAGAAAACACCGGGGAGCTGTTTTTT. Protein sequence: CASSLPRGENTGELFF.

The table lists this clone with a few counts. The chain is built from TRBV6-5 and TRBJ2-7; D could derive from TRBD1 or TRBD2 (5 bases each). CDR3 length equals 14 residues. Germline V lookup: CDR1 MNHEY, CDR2 SVGAGI. Trimming removed 6 bases at V and 0 bases at J, with 12 bases between. The CDR3 nucleotides read TGTGCCAGCAGACCGGGACCGAGCTCCTACGAGCAGTACTTC. It yields the protein CASRPGPSSYEQYF.

The CDR3 DNA reads TGCAGCGTCGGGACAGGGGCCAGTCAGCCCCAGCATTTT. The encoded protein is CSVGTGASQPQHF. The V call is TRBV29-1, the J call TRBJ1-5; 10 positions agree with TRBD1. The germline gives CDR1 SQVTM, CDR2 ANQGSEA. Losses at the gene ends were 6 bases for V and 6 bases for J; bases not matched to a gene: 5. The CDR3 sequence is 13 residues long.